This is a list of T cell receptor beta chains from one sample in a study of blood T cell repertoires in COVID-19. Data came from immunoSEQ multiplex PCR; TCRdb stores just in-frame clones and leaves some out. The sample holds around 72,000 clones, approximately 87% seen once. Sample: peripheral blood. The receptors originated from an elderly woman with acute or convalescent COVID-19. Each CDR3 is given with its conserved first and last residue. A D gene is named only where the DNA matches it firmly. The size entry is marked missing in some rows and otherwise reads once, few, many or a size class.

D	J	V	size	CDR3	DNA
NA	TRBJ2-1	TRBV5-6	NA	CASSLWASLGPSYNEQFF	TGTGCCAGCAGCTTGTGGGCTAGCCTAGGACCCTCCTACAATGAGCAGTTCTTC
TRBD1	TRBJ1-2	TRBV27	NA	CASSLSPGGQYGYTF	TGTGCCAGCAGTTTATCGCCAGGGGGCCAGTATGGCTACACCTTC
NA	TRBJ1-3	TRBV6-6	NA	CASRPEGAGNTIYF	TGTGCCAGCAGGCCCGAGGGGGCTGGAAACACCATATATTTT
TRBD1	TRBJ1-1	TRBV11-3	NA	CASSLDSNRQGLGTEAFF	TGTGCCAGCAGCTTAGATTCCAACCGACAGGGTTTGGGCACTGAAGCTTTCTTT
NA	TRBJ1-2	TRBV5-4	NA	CASSLKSRYNYGYTF	TGTGCCAGCAGCTTGAAATCGAGATATAACTATGGCTACACCTTC
TRBD1	TRBJ1-2	TRBV6-4	once	CASSDGQGAMSGYTF	TGTGCCAGCAGTGACGGACAGGGGGCTATGAGTGGCTACACCTTC
NA	TRBJ1-3	TRBV12-3/TRBV12-4	NA	CASSPAGNTIYF	TGTGCCAGCAGTCCGGCTGGAAACACCATATATTTT
NA	TRBJ2-2	TRBV24-1	NA	CATSDPYTGELFF	TGTGCCACCAGTGACCCTTACACCGGGGAGCTGTTTTTT
TRBD2	TRBJ2-6	TRBV3-1/TRBV3-2	NA	CASSQTWTSGTSSGANVLTF	TGTGCCAGCAGCCAGACGTGGACTAGCGGGACCAGCTCTGGGGCCAACGTCCTGACTTTC
NA	TRBJ1-1	TRBV21-1	NA	CASSKGGQGCHTEAFF	TGTGCCAGCAGCAAAGGAGGACAGGGATGTCACACTGAAGCTTTCTTT
TRBD2	TRBJ2-7	TRBV28	NA	CASSSGLAGVEQYF	TGTGCCAGCAGTTCGGGACTAGCGGGAGTCGAGCAGTACTTC
TRBD1	TRBJ2-7	TRBV3-1/TRBV3-2	NA	CASGMDRSYEQYF	TGTGCCAGCGGGATGGACAGGTCCTACGAGCAGTACTTC
TRBD2	TRBJ2-5	TRBV5-4	NA	CASSPAGGRETQYF	TGTGCCAGCAGCCCCGCCGGCGGGAGGGAGACCCAGTACTTC
NA	TRBJ2-5	TRBV9	NA	CASSGGQPQETQYF	TGTGCCAGCAGCGGTGGACAGCCACAAGAGACCCAGTACTTC
TRBD1	TRBJ2-7	TRBV5-6	NA	CASSSRPTGVAYEQYF	TGTGCCAGCAGCTCTCGGCCAACAGGGGTGGCCTACGAGCAGTACTTC
NA	TRBJ2-1	TRBV12-3/TRBV12-4	NA	CASSILLALEQFF	TGTGCCAGCAGCATCCTACTAGCTCTTGAGCAGTTCTTC
NA	TRBJ2-3	TRBV12-3/TRBV12-4	NA	CASRTGGYTQYF	TGTGCCAGCAGGACCGGAGGTTATACGCAGTATTTT
TRBD1	TRBJ1-6	TRBV13	medium-sized	CASSRQGWNSPLHF	TGTGCCAGCAGTAGACAGGGGTGGAATTCACCCCTCCACTTT
NA	TRBJ1-1	TRBV2	few	CASSEAERMNTEAFF	TGTGCCAGCAGTGAAGCCGAGAGAATGAACACTGAAGCTTTCTTT
TRBD2	TRBJ2-2	TRBV14	NA	CASSLKGQGEGLSTGELFF	TGTGCCAGCAGCCTCAAGGGGCAAGGGGAGGGCCTGAGCACCGGGGAGCTGTTTTTT
TRBD1	TRBJ1-5	TRBV18	NA	CASSPTGGANQPQHF	TGTGCCAGCTCACCTACAGGGGGCGCGAATCAGCCCCAGCATTTT
NA	TRBJ1-1	TRBV6-5	once	CASSYGTPYEAFF	TGTGCCAGCAGTTACGGGACACCCTATGAAGCTTTCTTT
NA	TRBJ2-2	TRBV30	few	CAWNRITGPPGELFF	TGTGCCTGGAACCGTATTACGGGTCCTCCCGGGGAGCTGTTTTTT
TRBD2	TRBJ2-7	TRBV5-1	NA	CASSLSPGTSNEQYF	TGCGCCAGCAGCTTGTCGCCCGGGACTAGCAACGAGCAGTACTTC
NA	TRBJ1-5	TRBV6-5	NA	CASSIAGDQPQHF	TGTGCCAGCAGTATCGCAGGGGATCAGCCCCAGCATTTT
NA	TRBJ1-1	TRBV27	once	CASSLSRGVNTEAFF	TGTGCCAGCAGTTTATCCAGGGGAGTAAACACTGAAGCTTTCTTT
NA	TRBJ2-1	TRBV3-1/TRBV3-2	few	CASSQPPGGLPNEQFF	TGTGCCAGCAGCCAGCCACCCGGAGGACTGCCCAATGAGCAGTTCTTC
NA	TRBJ1-1	TRBV3-1/TRBV3-2	NA	CASSQDLVTLNTEAFF	TGTGCCAGCAGCCAAGATTTAGTGACATTGAACACTGAAGCTTTCTTT
TRBD2	TRBJ2-3	TRBV5-1	NA	CASSPRTSGGLHTQYF	TGCGCCAGCAGCCCACGGACTAGCGGGGGATTGCATACGCAGTATTTT
NA	TRBJ2-6	TRBV7-9	NA	CASSFAGTGANVLTF	TGTGCCAGCAGCTTCGCGGGGACCGGGGCCAACGTCCTGACTTTC
NA	TRBJ2-1	TRBV11-3	NA	CASSLGESRVMDEQFF	TGTGCCAGCAGCTTAGGTGAATCGAGGGTAATGGATGAGCAGTTCTTC
NA	TRBJ1-2	TRBV3-1/TRBV3-2	NA	CASSPTGTPNYGYTF	TGTGCCAGCAGCCCTACCGGGACACCTAACTATGGCTACACCTTC
NA	TRBJ2-1	TRBV21-1	once	CASSKVQGRSYNEQFF	TGTGCCAGCAGCAAAGTGCAGGGGCGTTCCTACAATGAGCAGTTCTTC
NA	TRBJ1-1	TRBV5-1	NA	CASSTQTRDTEAFF	TGCGCCAGCAGCACCCAGACGAGGGATACTGAAGCTTTCTTT
TRBD2	TRBJ2-2	TRBV3-1/TRBV3-2	NA	CASSRGGSRTGELFF	TGTGCCAGCAGCCGGGGCGGGAGTAGAACCGGGGAGCTGTTTTTT
TRBD1	TRBJ2-5	TRBV9	NA	CASSMTGVLGETQYF	TGTGCCAGCAGCATGACAGGGGTCCTGGGCGAGACCCAGTACTTC
NA	TRBJ1-3	TRBV19	NA	CASSPLAPTVSGNTIYF	TGTGCCAGTAGTCCCTTGGCACCGACAGTCTCTGGAAACACCATATATTTT
TRBD1	TRBJ1-4	TRBV4-2	NA	CASSQDPGTGTNEKLFF	TGTGCCAGCAGCCAAGATCCCGGGACAGGAACTAATGAAAAACTGTTTTTT
TRBD1	TRBJ1-5	TRBV30	few	CAWSWTGHNQPQHF	TGTGCCTGGAGTTGGACAGGGCACAATCAGCCCCAGCATTTT
NA	TRBJ2-1	TRBV6-5	NA	CASSYSLGGLNEQFF	TGTGCCAGCAGTTACTCCCTGGGCGGGTTGAATGAGCAGTTCTTC
NA	TRBJ1-6	TRBV30	NA	CAWSVRRAPSPPYNSPLHF	TGTGCCTGGAGTGTACGCAGGGCCCCCTCCCCCCCCTATAATTCACCCCTCCACTTT
TRBD1	TRBJ2-7	TRBV28	NA	CASSSGGQGKTEQYF	TGTGCCAGCAGTTCGGGGGGACAGGGTAAAACAGAGCAGTACTTC
TRBD2	TRBJ2-7	TRBV4-1	NA	CASSQDPSGGGTYEQYF	TGCGCCAGCAGCCAAGACCCTAGCGGGGGAGGAACGTACGAGCAGTACTTC
TRBD1	TRBJ1-6	TRBV5-6	once	CASSLDGTGDNSPLHF	TGTGCCAGCAGCTTGGATGGGACAGGGGATAATTCACCCCTCCACTTT
NA	TRBJ2-7	TRBV19	NA	CASSPGGVPREQYF	TGTGCCAGTAGTCCCGGGGGAGTCCCTAGAGAGCAGTACTTC
TRBD1	TRBJ1-2	TRBV5-4	NA	CASSSGQALYGYTF	TGTGCCAGCAGCTCCGGACAGGCCCTCTATGGCTACACCTTC
NA	TRBJ1-5	TRBV18	NA	CASSPSVGSNQPQHF	TGTGCCAGCTCACCCTCAGTCGGGAGCAATCAGCCCCAGCATTTT
NA	TRBJ1-1	TRBV15	NA	CATSREQNTEAFF	TGTGCCACCAGCAGAGAACAAAACACTGAAGCTTTCTTT
NA	TRBJ2-1	TRBV7-2	NA	CASSSMYTYNEQFF	TGTGCCAGCAGCTCAATGTACACCTACAATGAGCAGTTCTTC
NA	TRBJ2-7	TRBV5-8	NA	CASSSDSPTTFYYEQYF	TGTGCCAGCAGCTCGGACAGTCCTACCACCTTCTACTACGAGCAGTACTTC
TRBD2	TRBJ2-7	TRBV27	few	CASPSSGGAGNWYF	TGTGCCAGCCCCTCTAGCGGGGGAGCCGGAAATTGGTACTTC